These 23 T cell receptor beta chains were all obtained from the same sample, sequenced in a study of long-term antiretroviral therapy in people with HIV. Running of the v3.0 immunoSEQ assay took place at survey level. Some clones are missing from TCRdb's copy, which holds only in-frame ones; the method was immunoSEQ multiplex PCR. This sample has fewer than 55,000 clones; about 95% occur once, and the top ten carry 2.7%. The sequences come from unsorted PBMCs, collected 3.7 years after starting antiretroviral therapy. All receptors come from a woman aged 50 to 65 with HIV.

The chain uses TRBV5-1 and TRBJ1-1, with a possible D match to TRBD1 (5 bases). The CDR3 contains 13 residues. Germline V gene lookup returns CDR1 SGHRS and CDR2 YFSETQ. Trimming shortened V by 2 bases and J by 3 bases, and 8 bases separated the two germline ends. The CDR3 is CASSFGGDTEAFF. The CDR3 nucleotides are TGCGCCAGCAGCTTTGGGGGGGACACTGAAGCTTTCTTT.

The rearrangement links TRBV2 to TRBJ1-4; the D gene is possibly TRBD1 (6 bases). Trimming removed 5 bases from V and 4 bases from J, with 11 bases in between. This CDR3 has 14 residues. Germline values: CDR1 SNHLY, CDR2 FYNNEI. CDR3 amino acids: CASSLTGYNEKLFF. CDR3 nucleotide sequence: TGTGCCAGCAGTCTAACAGGGTATAATGAAAAACTGTTTTTT.

This sequence joins TRBV6-5 and TRBJ1-5, with 10 bases identical to TRBD1. After removal of 6 bases from V and 4 bases from J, the junction contained 6 bases not matched to a gene. Germline V gene data show CDR1 as MNHEY and CDR2 as SVGAGI. The CDR3 is 15 residues long. The CDR3 DNA reads TGTGCCAGCAGCCACAAGGGACAGGGGAATCAGCCCCAGCATTTT. Protein product: CASSHKGQGNQPQHF.

The gene calls are TRBV11-2 and TRBJ1-2; TRBD1 agrees at 7 bases. V lost 5 bases, J lost 7 bases, and 10 bases stayed unmatched. This CDR3 has 14 residues. CDR1 and CDR2 from the germline V gene are SGHAT and FQNNGV. The CDR3 DNA is TGTGCCAGCAGCCCCCGGACAGGTAGTGGTGGCTACACCTTC. This encodes CASSPRTGSGGYTF. Full variable domain (missing parts from reference TRBV11-2 and TRBJ1-2): EAGVAQSPRYKIIEKRQSVAFWCNPISGHATLYWYQQILGQGPKLLIQFQNNGVVDDSQLPKDRFSAERLKGVDSTLKIQPAKLEDSAVYLCASSPRTGSGGYTFGSGTRLTVV.

The chain carries TRBV11-2 and TRBJ2-7; TRBD2 might be the D (6 bases). V was pared by 5 bases and J by 2 bases, with 19 bases between. Germline V lookup: CDR1 SGHAT, CDR2 FQNNGV. The CDR3 sequence is 16 residues long. The CDR3 protein is CASSPGPGLTAYEQYF. The CDR3 DNA is TGTGCCAGCAGCCCAGGCCCGGGACTCACAGCCTACGAGCAGTACTTC.

The rearrangement links TRBV2 to TRBJ2-7; no firm D call. V shed 4 bases and J shed 5 bases, with 9 bases lying between them. The CDR3 runs to 12 residues. Looked up from germline, CDR1 is SNHLY and CDR2 is FYNNEI. The CDR3 spells CASSGVQNEQYF. The CDR3 nucleotides read TGTGCCAGCAGTGGTGTACAGAACGAGCAGTACTTC.

The gene calls are TRBV5-4 and TRBJ1-3; weak D call: TRBD1 (5 bases). The ends were cut back, 0 bases at V and 2 bases at J, with 6 bases in the middle. The CDR3 has 14 residues. Germline CDR1 is SGHNT and CDR2 is YYREEE (reference sequence). DNA for the CDR3: TGTGCCAGCAGCTTGGCAGGGACTGGAAACACCATATATTTT. The encoded protein is CASSLAGTGNTIYF.

The J gene is TRBJ1-3, the V gene TRBV14; D remains ambiguous. The CDR3 is 15 residues long. Germline V gene sequence: CDR1 SGHDN, CDR2 FVKESK. V was trimmed by 4 bases and J by 0 bases, leaving 10 bases between them. Here the CDR3 DNA reads TGTGCCAGCAGCCCCCCGAAAAGCTCTGGAAACACCATATATTTT. Its protein is CASSPPKSSGNTIYF.

The gene calls are TRBV5-4 and TRBJ2-3; TRBD1 or TRBD2 may be the D gene (6 bases each). Germline-derived CDR1 and CDR2 are SGHNT and YYREEE (reference sequence). The CDR3 totals 18 residues. V shed 2 bases and J shed 2 bases, with 21 bases lying between them. The CDR3 protein is CASSLFPYREDHTDTQYF. CDR3 DNA: TGTGCCAGCAGCTTATTCCCCTACAGGGAGGACCACACAGATACGCAGTATTTT.

The rearrangement links TRBV2 to TRBJ1-2; 12 bases are shared with TRBD1. The germline V gene has CDR1 SNHLY and CDR2 FYNNEI. This CDR3 has 15 residues. Trimming removed 4 bases from V and 5 bases from J; junction bases left unmatched: 5. The CDR3 nucleotides are TGTGCCAGCAGTGTCCCGGGACAGGGGGCGTATGGCTACACCTTC. Its translation is CASSVPGQGAYGYTF.

This rearrangement joins TRBV4-1 to TRBJ2-1, with 7 bases lining up with TRBD1. The CDR3 consists of 14 residues. V lost 2 bases to trimming and J lost 7 bases; unmatched junction nucleotides: 5. Germline values: CDR1 MGHRA, CDR2 YSYEKL. The DNA for the CDR3 is TGCGCCAGCAGCCAACGACAGGGTAGGAATGAGCAGTTCTTC. Its protein is CASSQRQGRNEQFF.

The V and J genes are TRBV2 and TRBJ1-5; 7 nucleotides align to TRBD1. CDR1 is SNHLY and CDR2 is FYNNEI in the germline V gene. The CDR3 has 14 amino acids. Germline trimming cut 5 bases from V and 5 bases from J; bases unmatched to any gene: 6. CDR3 residues: CASSLTGKDQPQHF. In nucleotides, the CDR3 is TGTGCCAGCAGTTTGACAGGGAAGGATCAGCCCCAGCATTTT.

The table lists this clone with a count of one. The V call is TRBV29-1, the J call TRBJ2-3, with 10 nucleotides matching TRBD1. The CDR3 consists of 16 residues. The V segment lost 4 bases and the J segment 1 base; nucleotides outside the gene matches: 8. Germline loops: CDR1 SQVTM, CDR2 ANQGSEA. The CDR3 is CSVGQGASGGTDTQYF. The CDR3 DNA sequence: TGCAGCGTTGGACAGGGGGCCTCGGGGGGCACAGATACGCAGTATTTT.

The table lists this clone with a count of one. The chain uses TRBV5-8 and TRBJ2-5; D is perhaps TRBD2 (5 bases). The CDR3 is made up of 13 amino acids. V gave up 1 base and J gave up 5 bases, with 9 bases separating them. CDR1 SGHTS and CDR2 YDEGEE come from the germline V gene. CDR3 DNA: TGTGCCAGCAGCTTGAGAGGGTCGGAGACCCAGTACTTC. Translation: CASSLRGSETQYF. The full variable domain, rest sourced from reference TRBV5-8 and TRBJ2-5, is EAGVTQSPTHLIKTRGQQATLRCSPISGHTSVYWYQQALGLGLQFLLWYDEGEERNRGNFPPRFSGRQFPNYSSELNVNALELEDSALYLCASSLRGSETQYFGPGTRLLVL.

The chain couples TRBV5-1 to TRBJ2-5; maybe TRBD2 (6 bases). CDR1 and CDR2 from the germline V gene are SGHRS and YFSETQ. The V end lost 5 bases, the J end lost 2 bases, and 13 bases lay between the germline ends. CDR3 size: 14 residues. CDR3 protein: CASSFFGGQETQYF. The CDR3 DNA reads as TGCGCCAGCAGTTTCTTCGGGGGACAAGAGACCCAGTACTTC.

DNA for the CDR3: TGTGCCAGCAGTTACTCCGGCTCTTACTATGGCTACACCTTC. Protein product: CASSYSGSYYGYTF. The rearrangement uses TRBV6-5 and TRBJ1-2; no clear D gene. This CDR3 comprises 14 residues. CDR1 and CDR2 (germline): MNHEY, SVGAGI. Trimming shortened V by 0 bases and J by 3 bases, and 8 bases separated the two germline ends.

This clone was counted once. The chain combines TRBV5-6 with TRBJ1-6; 8 nucleotides line up with TRBD1. The V segment lost 3 bases and the J segment 3 bases; nucleotides outside the gene matches: 5. The CDR3 runs 16 residues. Germline V gene lookup returns CDR1 SGHDT and CDR2 YYEEEE. The CDR3 nucleotides read TGTGCCAGCAGCTCCCCCGGGACAGGCTATAATTCACCCCTCCACTTT. Translating it yields CASSSPGTGYNSPLHF.

The rearrangement links TRBV14 to TRBJ2-3; 8 bases align to TRBD2. The V segment lost 4 bases and the J segment 1 base; nucleotides outside the gene matches: 10. Germline V lookup: CDR1 SGHDN, CDR2 FVKESK. This CDR3 has 17 amino acids. The CDR3 sequence: CASSPTRAGARTDTQYF. DNA of the CDR3: TGTGCCAGCAGCCCGACTCGAGCGGGGGCCCGCACAGATACGCAGTATTTT.

The chain is built from TRBV30 and TRBJ2-2; 7 nucleotides match TRBD1. V gave up 5 bases and J gave up 4 bases; unmatched junction bases: 10. Germline CDR1 reads GTSNPN; CDR2 reads SVGIG (reference sequence). The CDR3 runs to 15 residues. The CDR3 DNA sequence: TGTGCCTGGGGAACCGGGACAGTGGGCACCGGGGAGCTGTTTTTT. Translating it yields CAWGTGTVGTGELFF.

This clone appeared a single time. The V call is TRBV25-1, the J call TRBJ1-1; TRBD1 aligns across 8 bases. This CDR3 comprises 15 residues. Germline V lookup: CDR1 MGHDK, CDR2 SYGVNS. Trimming at V came to 6 bases and at J to 5 bases, leaving 11 bases not matched to a gene. The CDR3 loop is CASSGPQGAVTEAFF. The DNA of the CDR3 is TGTGCCAGCAGCGGGCCGCAGGGGGCGGTTACTGAAGCTTTCTTT.

V gene TRBV5-8 combines with J gene TRBJ1-5; no definite D call. Trimming took 3 bases from V and 2 from J, leaving 15 bases between them. The CDR3 has 16 amino acids. Germline lookup yields CDR1 SGHTS and CDR2 YDEGEE. CDR3 protein: CASSSGWGMGNQPQHF. The CDR3 DNA sequence: TGTGCCAGCAGCTCCGGTTGGGGTATGGGCAATCAGCCCCAGCATTTT.

The gene calls are TRBV18 and TRBJ1-5, with TRBD1 as a possible D gene (6 bases). V lost 4 bases, J lost 2 bases, and 15 bases lay in between. Germline V gene sequence: CDR1 KGHSH, CDR2 LQKENI. CDR3 length: 16 amino acids. The DNA of the CDR3 is TGTGCCAGCTCACTGAGCGGGGGCGATGGCAATCAGCCCCAGCATTTT. Its protein product is CASSLSGGDGNQPQHF.

This clone showed up just once. V usage is TRBV5-1 and J usage is TRBJ2-2, with D unclear. The V gene's germline CDR1 is SGHRS and CDR2 YFSETQ. This CDR3 has 17 residues. V gave up 3 bases and J gave up 0 bases, with 15 bases separating them. CDR3 DNA sequence: TGCGCCAGCAGCTGGAATGGGAACCCTGCGAACACCGGGGAGCTGTTTTTT. Amino acids: CASSWNGNPANTGELFF.